This T cell receptor (beta chain) originates from a study of a mutant IDH1 vaccine in newly diagnosed glioma. In the study overall: Eight vaccinations were given in weeks 1, 3, 5, 7, 11, 15, 19 and 23. The study's findings and limits: Any relationship between pseudoprogression and changes in top peripheral T cell clonotypes seemed absent.

Points on this clone: Its matching antigen is unknown.

As to time point: week 5, during vaccination. Doses consisted of 300 ug of mutant IDH1 20-mer peptide each, paired with topical imiquimod. The repertoire was sequenced with immunoSEQ multiplex PCR; TCRdb's copy has only in-frame clones and lacks some. The sample consists of approximately 57,000 clones, approximately 86% of them appearing once. This clonotype was sampled from a woman aged 18-29 years with glioma. Some clones in this sample may be carry-over from other donors' samples. The input for sequencing was PBMCs, taken from a glioma patient whose treatment included an IDH1 peptide vaccine.

This CDR3 reads CASSEGHSSGNTIYF. DNA for the CDR3: TGTGCCAGCAGTGAAGGGCATTCCTCTGGAAACACCATATATTTT. V and J are TRBV2 and TRBJ1-3; no clear D. This CDR3 spans 15 amino acids. Trimming pared 1 base from V and 0 bases from J, leaving 7 bases between. CDR1 and CDR2 from the germline V gene are SNHLY and FYNNEI.